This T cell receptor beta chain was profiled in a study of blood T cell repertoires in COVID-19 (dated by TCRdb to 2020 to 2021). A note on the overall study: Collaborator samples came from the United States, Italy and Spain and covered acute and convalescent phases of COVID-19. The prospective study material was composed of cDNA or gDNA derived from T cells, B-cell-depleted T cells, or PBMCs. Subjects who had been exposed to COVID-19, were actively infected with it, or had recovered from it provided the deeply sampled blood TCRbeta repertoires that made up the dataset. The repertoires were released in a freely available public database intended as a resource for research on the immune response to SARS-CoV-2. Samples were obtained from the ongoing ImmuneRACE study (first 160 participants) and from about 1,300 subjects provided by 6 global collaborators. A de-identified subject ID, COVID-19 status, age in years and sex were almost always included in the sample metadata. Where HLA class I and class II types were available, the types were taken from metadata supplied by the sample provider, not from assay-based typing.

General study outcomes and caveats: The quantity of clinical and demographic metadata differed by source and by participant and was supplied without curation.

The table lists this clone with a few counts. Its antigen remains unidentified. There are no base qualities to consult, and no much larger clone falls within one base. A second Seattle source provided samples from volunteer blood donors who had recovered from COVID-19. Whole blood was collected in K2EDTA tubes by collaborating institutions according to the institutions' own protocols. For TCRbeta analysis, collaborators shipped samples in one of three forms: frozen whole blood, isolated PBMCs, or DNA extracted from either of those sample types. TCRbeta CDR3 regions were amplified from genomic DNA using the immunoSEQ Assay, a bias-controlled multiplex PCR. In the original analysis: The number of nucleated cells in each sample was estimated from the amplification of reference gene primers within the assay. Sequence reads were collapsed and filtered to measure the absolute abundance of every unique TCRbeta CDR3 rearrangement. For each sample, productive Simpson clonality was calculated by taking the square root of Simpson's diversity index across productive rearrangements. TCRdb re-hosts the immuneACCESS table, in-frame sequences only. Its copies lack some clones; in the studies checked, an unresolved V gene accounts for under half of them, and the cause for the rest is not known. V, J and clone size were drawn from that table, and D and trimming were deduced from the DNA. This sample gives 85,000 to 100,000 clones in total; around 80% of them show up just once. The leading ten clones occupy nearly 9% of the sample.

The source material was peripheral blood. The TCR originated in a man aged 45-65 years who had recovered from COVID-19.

The DNA sequence follows: TGTGCCAGCAATTCTATGAGCGGGAATTACAATGAGCAGTTCTTC. Translated, it gives CASNSMSGNYNEQFF. The receptor chain draws on TRBV6-5 and TRBJ2-1; 7 bases in the junction line up with TRBD2. V trim: 7 bases; J trim: 4 bases; unmatched bases: 10. CDR1 and CDR2 are drawn from the germline V gene: MNHEY, SVGAGI. The CDR3 numbers 15 residues from cysteine through phenylalanine. The only DNA kept is the CDR3, 45 bases in frame from the first base.